The present entry profiles one TCR beta chain with its context. Its antigen is unidentified. This specimen comes from a study of Ad26.COV2.S vaccination and SARS-CoV-2 variants. Whole-study results and caveats: Possibly, TCR breadth and depth analyses underestimated total T cell responses.

Trimming left V 1 base short and J 7 bases short, with 14 bases between. The CDR3 consists of 15 residues. The germline V gene has CDR1 SEHNR and CDR2 FQNEAQ (reference sequence). Indicated treatment: around 19 received Ad26.COV2.S at low or high dose, single or two shots; 5 received placebo; per-sample allocation not given. Collection of the samples took place on day 63 after the first injection of vaccine or placebo. The protocol was immunoSEQ multiplex PCR, while the TCRdb copy is restricted to in-frame clones and leaves out a portion. In the table there are some 450,000 clones, about 90% of which are singletons.

This TCR came from a person between 18 and 65 years old who received the Ad26.COV2.S COVID-19 vaccine or a placebo. The specimen was peripheral blood, collected in a trial of Ad26.COV2.S vaccine versus placebo. The rearrangement links TRBV7-9 to TRBJ2-1, with D hard to call. CDR3 nucleotide sequence: TGTGCCAGCAGCTTAGGACCCCCCGGGCGGAATGAGCAGTTCTTC. As protein: CASSLGPPGRNEQFF.